Below, 32 T cell receptor beta chains from the same sample are listed, as sequenced in a study of blood T cells in healthy people across ages. Together with a sample-barcoded 5' primer, a J-beta primer mix was included in a second PCR lasting about 7 to 12 cycles. TCRdb reprocessed the 5' RACE reads via MiXCR and lists one record per CDR3 protein. The sample includes some 640,000 distinct CDR3 sequences, approximately 30% seen only once; the top ten take less than 20%. The specimen was blood. The origin of the receptors is a woman of 80 years or more in good health.

V usage is TRBV5-1 and J usage is TRBJ2-4; TRBD1 matches at 7 bases. Germline V lookup: CDR1 SGHRS, CDR2 YFSETQ. CDR3 size: 13 residues. J gave up 5 bases and V 5 bases, and 4 bases lay outside the gene matches. CDR3 sequence: CASSDRVQNIQYF. The CDR3 DNA sequence: TGCGCCAGCAGTGACAGGGTCCAAAACATTCAGTACTTC.

This clonotype was counted at least ten times. This may arise from a read error, as a much more abundant clone is one base away. The chain has TRBV20-1 and TRBJ2-3, with D possibly TRBD1 on 5 matching bases. Germline V gives CDR1 DFQATT, CDR2 SNEGSKA (reference sequence). The CDR3 is 13 residues long. Written as DNA, the CDR3 is TGCAGCGCCTGGGTGGGGCTTGCAGATACGCAGTATTTT. Residues: CSAWVGLADTQYF.

This chain links TRBV7-2 with TRBJ2-7; D is unclear. The CDR3 totals 13 residues. CDR1 and CDR2 from the germline V gene are SGHTA and FQGNSA. V shed 7 bases and J shed 0 bases, with 10 bases lying between them. In DNA, the CDR3 is TGTGCCAGCAACCCGACGGACTCCTACGAGCAGTACTTC. Amino acids: CASNPTDSYEQYF.

The gene calls are TRBV4-3 and TRBJ2-7; 13 positions match TRBD2. Germline CDR1 is LGHNA and CDR2 is YSLEER. V was pared by 5 bases and J by 6 bases, with 4 bases of the junction left unmatched. This CDR3 is 14 amino acids long. The CDR3 reads CASSNRLAGGEQYF. The DNA for the CDR3 is TGCGCCAGCAGCAACCGACTAGCGGGGGGCGAGCAGTACTTC.

This clonotype came up a few times. This rearrangement joins TRBV20-1 to TRBJ1-5; 7 bases are a match to TRBD1. The CDR3 extends over 16 amino acids. The V gene end was trimmed by 5 bases and the J gene end by 0 bases; junction bases not matched to a gene: 10. Germline assignment: CDR1 DFQATT and CDR2 SNEGSKA (reference sequence). This CDR3 is CSAVVRGTDSNQPQHF. CDR3 coding DNA: TGCAGTGCTGTCGTTAGGGGGACAGATAGCAATCAGCCCCAGCATTTT.

This clonotype was picked up a small number of times. With a much larger clone just one base away, this may be a read error. The genes are TRBV6-6 and TRBJ2-7, with a tentative D call TRBD1 (5 bases). Per the germline V gene, CDR1 is MNHNY and CDR2 is SVGAGI (reference sequence). CDR3 size: 16 residues. The V end was cut by 2 bases, the J end by 7 bases, with 21 bases between. CDR3 amino acids: CASSYIKGSTDNEQYF. The CDR3 DNA reads TGTGCCAGCAGTTACATCAAGGGGTCGACTGACAATGAGCAGTACTTC.

This clonotype was picked up a small number of times. One junction end disagrees with the germline gene, perhaps due to a read error. The V gene is TRBV28, the J gene TRBJ2-1, with TRBD2 identical over 8 bases. Per the germline V gene, CDR1 is MDHEN and CDR2 is SYDVKM. CDR3 length: 16 residues. The CDR3 region is CTSRSGGLSSYNEQFF. In DNA, the CDR3 is TGTACCAGTCGGAGCGGGGGCCTGAGCTCCTACAATGAGCAGTTCTTC.

Comments on this clonotype: A much larger clone lies a single base off, so this may be a read error. The CDR3 DNA follows: TGTGCCACCTATAGCCAGGGCCCATCCTACGAGCAGTACTTC. It specifies CATYSQGPSYEQYF. This rearrangement joins TRBV28 to TRBJ2-7, with D possibly matching TRBD1 (5 bases). Per the germline V gene, CDR1 is MDHEN and CDR2 is SYDVKM. The CDR3 has 14 residues. V lost 10 bases and J lost 1, with 17 bases in between.

This clonotype was picked up a small number of times. This sequence joins TRBV12-3 or TRBV12-4 and TRBJ2-1; 8 bases map to TRBD2. With the DNA end fitting TRBJ2-7 better, the J assignment may be wrong. The CDR3 has 15 amino acids. CDR3 amino acids: CASSLSGGNNNEQYF. For the CDR3, the DNA is TGTGCCAGCAGTTTATCGGGGGGGAATAACAATGAGCAGTACTTC.

On this clonotype itself: A much more abundant neighbour one base away suggests this may be a read error. The V and J genes are TRBV18 and TRBJ2-5, with D possibly TRBD2 on 7 matching bases. The CDR3 extends over 16 amino acids. The germline V gene has CDR1 KGHSH and CDR2 LQKENI. V was trimmed by 2 bases and J by 11 bases, leaving 24 bases between them. The DNA for the CDR3 is TGTGCCAGCTCACCAGCCACCGGGGGGACACACAATGAGCAGTACTTC. Its protein product is CASSPATGGTHNEQYF.

With regard to this clonotype: At one boundary the junction diverges from the germline segment, which might be a read error. The rearrangement links TRBV20-1 to TRBJ1-6, with D perhaps TRBD1 (5 bases). Germline loops: CDR1 DFQATT, CDR2 SNEGSKA (reference sequence). CDR3 length equals 18 residues. The CDR3 reads CSAREGWDASSNNSPLHF. CDR3 nucleotides: TGCAGTGCTAGAGAGGGTTGGGACGCCAGCTCCAATAATTCACCCCTCCACTTT.

This clonotype was detected a few times. The chain joins TRBV20-1 to TRBJ1-1; D is unclear. CDR1 and CDR2 (germline): DFQATT, SNEGSKA (reference sequence). This CDR3 spans 12 amino acids. V gave up 5 bases and J gave up 3 bases, with 10 bases separating them. CDR3 in amino acids: CSAPDGYTEAFF. The CDR3 DNA reads TGCAGTGCTCCGGACGGGTACACTGAAGCTTTCTTT.

In its sample, this clonotype was seen a few times. The rearrangement links TRBV5-6 to TRBJ1-2, with unresolved D. Per the germline V gene, CDR1 is SGHDT and CDR2 is YYEEEE. V dropped 0 bases and J dropped 1 base, with 7 bases sitting between them. This CDR3 region has 14 residues. Written as DNA, the CDR3 is TGTGCCAGCAGCTTGGTTCGCGTTAACTATGGCTACACCTTC. Protein sequence: CASSLVRVNYGYTF.

This clonotype has a handful of counts. A much bigger clone sits one base away, suggesting this may be a read error. CDR3 nucleotides: TGCGCCAGCAGCTGGGAAGGGGTTAGCTACGAGCAGTACTTC. Translated, it gives CASSWEGVSYEQYF. The chain links TRBV5-1 to TRBJ2-7; possible D gene TRBD1, 5 bases. The CDR3 extends over 14 amino acids. Germline V gene lookup returns CDR1 SGHRS and CDR2 YFSETQ. The germline V and J ends were trimmed by 3 bases and 3 bases, with 13 bases remaining between them. The full variable domain, with the rest looked up from reference TRBV5-1 and TRBJ2-7, is KAGVTQTPRYLIKTRGQQVTLSCSPISGHRSVSWYQQTPGQGLQFLFEYFSETQRNKGNFPGRFSGRQFSNSRSEMNVSTLELGDSALYLCASSWEGVSYEQYFGPGTRLTVT.

The chain joins TRBV5-4 to TRBJ1-2; TRBD1 agrees at 11 bases. CDR3 length: 15 amino acids. The J segment lost 4 bases and the V segment lost 3 bases, leaving 5 bases of the junction unmatched. Germline CDR1 SGHNT, CDR2 YYREEE (reference sequence). The CDR3 nucleotides are TGTGCCAGCAGCTCGGGACAGGGGGTCCGCTATGGCTACACCTTC. Translation gives CASSSGQGVRYGYTF. The complete variable domain, with remaining parts taken from reference TRBV5-4 and TRBJ1-2, reads ETGVTQSPTHLIKTRGQQVTLRCSSQSGHNTVSWYQQALGQGPQFIFQYYREEENGRGNFPPRFSGLQFPNYSSELNVNALELDDSALYLCASSSGQGVRYGYTFGSGTRLTVV.

This clonotype appeared many times. This sequence joins TRBV6-5 and TRBJ1-2; 8 bases align to TRBD1. The ends lost 7 bases at V and 6 bases at J; junction bases unmatched: 10. This CDR3 has 14 amino acids. Per the germline V gene, CDR1 is MNHEY and CDR2 is SVGAGI. The CDR3 protein is CASTSFDRGDGYTF. The CDR3 DNA sequence: TGTGCCAGCACCTCATTCGACAGGGGTGATGGCTACACCTTC.

This clonotype was observed many times. The genes are TRBV15 and TRBJ2-3; 12 nucleotides line up with TRBD2. The CDR3 has 18 residues. V was pared by 0 bases and J by 3 bases, with 7 bases of the junction left unmatched. Germline V CDR1 and CDR2: LNHNV, YYDKDF (reference sequence). CDR3 DNA: TGTGCCACCAGCAGAGATGGGAGGACTAGCGGGGTTACAGATACGCAGTATTTT. It specifies CATSRDGRTSGVTDTQYF. The full variable domain, with the rest looked up from reference TRBV15 and TRBJ2-3, is DAMVIQNPRYQVTQFGKPVTLSCSQTLNHNVMYWYQQKSSQAPKLLFHYYDKDFNNEADTPDNFQSRRPNTSFCFLDIRSPGLGDTAMYLCATSRDGRTSGVTDTQYFGPGTRLTVL.

V and J are TRBV30 and TRBJ1-5; TRBD1 aligns across 8 bases. CDR1 is GTSNPN, CDR2 SVGIG, per germline (reference sequence). The length of the CDR3 is 13 residues. Germline trimming cut 1 base from V and 6 bases from J; bases unmatched to any gene: 2. As DNA, the CDR3 is TGTGCCTGGAGTGGGGACAGGACTCAGCCCCAGCATTTT. This translates into CAWSGDRTQPQHF.

As for this clonotype: A read error may be the cause here, since a much bigger clone is one base away. This CDR3 fails to terminate in the conserved phenylalanine or tryptophan, so it likely reflects a read error. The genes are TRBV15 and TRBJ2-7, with TRBD1 matching 11 bases. Germline-derived CDR1 and CDR2 are LNHNV and YYDKDF (reference sequence). The V gene end was trimmed by 4 bases and the J gene end by 4 bases; junction bases not matched to a gene: 9. This CDR3 contains 16 residues. The CDR3 sequence: CATSNLGQGERYEQYC. The DNA of the CDR3 is TGTGCCACCAGCAACCTGGGACAGGGGGAAAGGTACGAGCAGTACTGC.

Turning to this clonotype: This could be a read error, since a much larger clone is one nucleotide away. The V call is TRBV18, the J call TRBJ2-5; D might be TRBD1 or TRBD2, each matching 5 bases. The CDR3 extends over 15 amino acids. Germline V gives CDR1 KGHSH, CDR2 LQKENI. CDR3 coding DNA: TGTGCCGGCTCACGTACCGGGACCCCCTCGGAGACCCAGTACTTC. Its translation: CAGSRTGTPSETQYF. Variable domain in full (rest from reference TRBV18 and TRBJ2-5): NAGVMQNPRHLVRRRGQEARLRCSPMKGHSHVYWYRQLPEEGLKFMVYLQKENIIDESGMPKERFSAEFPKEGPSILRIQQVVRGDSAAYFCAGSRTGTPSETQYFGPGTRLLVL.

The V gene is TRBV27, the J gene TRBJ2-7; possibly TRBD1 or TRBD2 for D (6 bases each). The CDR3 is 12 residues long. V gave up 5 bases and J gave up 9 bases, with 14 bases separating them. The germline gives CDR1 MNHEY, CDR2 SMNVEV (reference sequence). The CDR3 bases are TGTGCCAGCAGTCCCCGGGGGCTTGGGCAGTACTTC. Translating gives CASSPRGLGQYF.

The V call is TRBV11-3, the J call TRBJ2-7, with TRBD2 matching 8 bases. V shed 3 bases and J 2 bases; nucleotides not matched to a gene: 3. Germline lookup yields CDR1 SGHNT and CDR2 YENEEA. The CDR3 extends over 14 amino acids. The CDR3 loop reads CASSLGLDPYEQYF. In DNA, the CDR3 is TGTGCCAGCAGCTTGGGACTAGACCCCTACGAGCAGTACTTC. Using reference TRBV11-3 and TRBJ2-7 for the parts outside the CDR3, the full variable domain is EAGVVQSPRYKIIEKKQPVAFWCNPISGHNTLYWYLQNLGQGPELLIRYENEEAVDDSQLPKDRFSAERLKGVDSTLKIQPAELGDSAVYLCASSLGLDPYEQYFGPGTRLTVT.

The chain employs TRBV6-1 and TRBJ1-5; D may be TRBD1 (5 bases). CDR3 length: 13 residues. Deletions cut 11 bases from V and 5 bases from J, with 16 bases between. Germline V gene sequence: CDR1 MNHNS, CDR2 SASEGT. The CDR3 loop is CAGQDRGDQPQHF. The DNA for the CDR3 is TGTGCCGGCCAAGACAGAGGCGATCAGCCCCAGCATTTT.

The J gene is TRBJ1-1, the V gene TRBV5-1; no definite D call. V was pared by 1 base and J by 0 bases, with 7 bases between. CDR3 length: 14 residues. The germline CDR1 and CDR2 sequences are SGHRS and YFSETQ. The CDR3 DNA follows: TGCGCCAGCAGCTTGAATCCCATGAACACTGAAGCTTTCTTT. As protein: CASSLNPMNTEAFF.

In regard to this clonotype: At one end, the junction sequence differs from germline, possibly due to a read error. The chain recombines TRBV5-1 with TRBJ1-1; the D gene is possibly TRBD1 (5 bases). Germline values: CDR1 SGHRS, CDR2 YFSETQ. This CDR3 spans 13 amino acids. In nucleotides, the CDR3 is TGCACCAGCAGCACTCTCGACAGCGCTGAAGCTTTCTTT. Protein sequence: CTSSTLDSAEAFF.

The chain links TRBV20-1 to TRBJ2-7; TRBD1 agrees at 7 bases. CDR1 is DFQATT, CDR2 SNEGSKA, per germline (reference sequence). J gave up 4 bases and V 5 bases, and 5 bases lay outside the gene matches. The CDR3 contains 12 residues. This CDR3 reads CSAEGQDYEQYF. CDR3 nucleotides: TGCAGTGCTGAAGGACAGGATTACGAGCAGTACTTC.

This clonotype came up a few times. This CDR3 is CATGDSYQETQYF. The DNA for the CDR3 is TGTGCCACCGGGGACAGCTACCAAGAGACCCAGTACTTC. This chain connects TRBV7-2 to TRBJ2-5, with TRBD1 matching over 7 bases. J was trimmed by 0 bases and V by 10 bases; bases with no gene match: 5. The CDR3 contains 13 residues. Germline values: CDR1 SGHTA, CDR2 FQGNSA.

This clonotype was recorded many times. The chain is built from TRBV7-9 and TRBJ1-2, with 8 bases lining up with TRBD1. Per germline, CDR1 SEHNR and CDR2 FQNEAQ (reference sequence). The CDR3 extends over 14 amino acids. V shed 4 bases, J shed 6 bases, and the junction held 7 bases outside the gene matches. The DNA for the CDR3 is TGTGCCAGCAGCTCATCGGGACAGGTGGATGGCTACACCTTC. This translates into CASSSSGQVDGYTF. The full variable domain, rest sourced from reference TRBV7-9 and TRBJ1-2, is DTGVSQNPRHKITKRGQNVTFRCDPISEHNRLYWYRQTLGQGPEFLTYFQNEAQLEKSRLLSDRFSAERPKGSFSTLEIQRTEQGDSAMYLCASSSSGQVDGYTFGSGTRLTVV.

This clonotype appeared many times. The chain combines TRBV11-2 with TRBJ2-7; D might be TRBD1 (6 bases). CDR3 size: 14 residues. Germline-derived CDR1 and CDR2 are SGHAT and FQNNGV. Trimming cost V 4 bases and J 3 bases, with 13 bases left between them. CDR3 in DNA: TGTGCCAGCAGCTACGCCTGGACAGACTACGAGCAGTACTTC. Protein: CASSYAWTDYEQYF.

A remark on this clonotype: Since a much larger clone is just one base distant, this may be a read error. The rearrangement uses TRBV4-2 and TRBJ2-3; 9 bases are a match to TRBD2. Trimming at V came to 3 bases and at J to 2 bases, leaving 6 bases not matched to a gene. Germline assignment: CDR1 LGHNA and CDR2 YNFKEQ. This CDR3 region has 16 residues. The CDR3, as DNA: TGTGCCAGCAGCCAGGCTAGCGGGGACTTCACAGATACGCAGTATTTT. Protein product: CASSQASGDFTDTQYF.

This clonotype was detected only a few times. The chain recombines TRBV9 with TRBJ2-6, with 10 bases identical to TRBD1. The CDR3 has 17 residues. The V segment lost 4 bases and the J segment 3 bases; nucleotides outside the gene matches: 7. Germline CDR1 and CDR2: SGDLS and YYNGEE. The CDR3 region is CASSLGTGDGGANVLTF. CDR3 coding DNA: TGTGCCAGCAGCCTGGGGACAGGGGACGGTGGGGCCAACGTCCTGACTTTC.

This chain joins TRBV6-5 and TRBJ1-1; the match to TRBD1 covers 7 bases. CDR1 is MNHEY and CDR2 is SVGAGI in the germline V gene. V shed 2 bases and J 1 base; nucleotides not matched to a gene: 10. The CDR3 sequence is 17 residues long. In nucleotides, the CDR3 is TGTGCCAGCAGTTACCGGATAACCGGGACAGCGAACACTGAAGCTTTCTTT. Amino acid sequence: CASSYRITGTANTEAFF.